This passage covers 10 T cell receptor beta chains from one sample sequenced in a study of shared clonotypes between healthy human individuals. Clones were sequenced by immunoSEQ multiplex PCR, and TCRdb holds only the in-frame ones, with some missing. The sample carries fewer than 2.5 million clones, roughly 93% recorded once. The sequencing input was naive CD4+ T cells from PBMCs. Indicated subset: CD45RA+ positively selected. Receptors originate from a man aged 18 to 30 in good health. Some clones in this sample may be carry-over from other donors' samples.

The CDR3 spells CASSLVIPYYGYTF. CDR3 sequence (DNA): TGTGCCAGCAGCTTAGTTATACCTTACTATGGCTACACCTTC. The V and J genes are TRBV7-9 and TRBJ1-2; D gene uncertain. Trimming pared 1 base from V and 3 bases from J, leaving 9 bases between. The CDR3 loop spans 14 amino acids. CDR1 is SEHNR and CDR2 is FQNEAQ in the germline V gene (reference sequence). The whole variable domain, remainder taken from reference TRBV7-9 and TRBJ1-2, is DTGVSQNPRHKITKRGQNVTFRCDPISEHNRLYWYRQTLGQGPEFLTYFQNEAQLEKSRLLSDRFSAERPKGSFSTLEIQRTEQGDSAMYLCASSLVIPYYGYTFGSGTRLTVV.

The CDR3 DNA reads TGTGCCAGCAGCTGGCGGGGGGGCCTGTACCAAGAGACCCAGTACTTC. It specifies CASSWRGGLYQETQYF. This chain connects TRBV5-5 to TRBJ2-5, with 9 bases lining up with TRBD2. The V segment lost 3 bases and the J segment 0 bases; nucleotides outside the gene matches: 6. The CDR3 has 16 amino acids. Germline V gives CDR1 SGHKS, CDR2 YYEKEE (reference sequence).

The chain has TRBV7-8 and TRBJ2-5; the match to TRBD2 covers 11 bases. The CDR3 loop spans 16 amino acids. Germline V gene data show CDR1 as SGHVS and CDR2 as FQNEAQ. J lost 0 bases, V lost 1 base, and 1 base had no gene match. DNA of the CDR3: TGTGCCAGCAGCTTAGGGGGACTAGCGGACCAAGAGACCCAGTACTTC. It is translated as CASSLGGLADQETQYF.

This chain uses TRBV7-9 with TRBJ2-1; D is unresolved. The CDR3 has 13 residues. Germline CDR1 reads SEHNR; CDR2 reads FQNEAQ (reference sequence). V shed 0 bases and J shed 4 bases, with 4 bases lying between them. The CDR3 DNA follows: TGTGCCAGCAGCTTAGCACAGTACAATGAGCAGTTCTTC. This gives the protein CASSLAQYNEQFF. The full variable domain, in which reference TRBV7-9 and TRBJ2-1 provide the parts outside the CDR3, is DTGVSQNPRHKITKRGQNVTFRCDPISEHNRLYWYRQTLGQGPEFLTYFQNEAQLEKSRLLSDRFSAERPKGSFSTLEIQRTEQGDSAMYLCASSLAQYNEQFFGPGTRLTVL.

J is TRBJ2-5 and V is TRBV19, with 13 bases that match TRBD2. The V gene's germline CDR1 is LNHDA and CDR2 SQIVND (reference sequence). With V trimmed by 5 bases and J by 4 bases, 7 bases remained unmatched. The CDR3 is 16 residues long. CDR3 coding DNA: TGTGCCAGTAGTTCTGGACTAGCGGGAGTAGTAGAGACCCAGTACTTC. Residues: CASSSGLAGVVETQYF.

In this sample, this clone turned up a few times. CDR3 region: CASSSFARGQTEAFF. The CDR3 nucleotides are TGTGCCAGCAGTTCTTTTGCTAGGGGGCAAACTGAAGCTTTCTTT. This chain links TRBV28 with TRBJ1-1, with 7 bases lining up with TRBD1. The germline V gene encodes CDR1 MDHEN and CDR2 SYDVKM. V lost 4 bases, J lost 5 bases, and 10 bases stayed unmatched. CDR3 length: 15 residues.

The V and J genes are TRBV5-1 and TRBJ1-1, with D maybe TRBD1 (6 bases). Trimming shortened V by 4 bases and J by 0 bases, and 13 bases separated the two germline ends. The germline V gene has CDR1 SGHRS and CDR2 YFSETQ. The CDR3 covers 15 residues. The chain's CDR3 is CASSRTGQMNTEAFF. CDR3 coding DNA: TGCGCCAGCAGCCGAACAGGACAGATGAACACTGAAGCTTTCTTT.

The CDR3, as DNA: TGTGCCAGCGGAAAAACGGGCGGCACCTACGAGCAGTACTTC. Protein: CASGKTGGTYEQYF. The rearrangement uses TRBV7-9 and TRBJ2-7; D not certain. V lost 8 bases and J 2 bases, leaving 16 bases between the germline ends. This CDR3 is 14 amino acids long. Germline V lookup: CDR1 SEHNR, CDR2 FQNEAQ (reference sequence).

This clone was seen a handful of times. V is TRBV30 and J is TRBJ1-1, with D possibly TRBD1 on 5 matching bases. The CDR3 is 17 residues long. The germline V and J ends were trimmed by 0 bases and 0 bases, with 17 bases remaining between them. Germline loops: CDR1 GTSNPN, CDR2 SVGIG (reference sequence). The CDR3 protein is CAWSVLGAGSLNTEAFF. In nucleotides, the CDR3 is TGTGCCTGGAGTGTCCTCGGCGCAGGGTCCCTGAACACTGAAGCTTTCTTT.

The V call is TRBV29-1, the J call TRBJ2-3; D gene uncertain. Germline loops: CDR1 SQVTM, CDR2 ANQGSEA. The ends were cut back, 4 bases at V and 3 bases at J, with 17 bases in the middle. CDR3 length: 15 amino acids. In nucleotides, the CDR3 is TGCAGCGTTGCGGTCGGTGGGCGGATAACAGATACGCAGTATTTT. This translates into CSVAVGGRITDTQYF.